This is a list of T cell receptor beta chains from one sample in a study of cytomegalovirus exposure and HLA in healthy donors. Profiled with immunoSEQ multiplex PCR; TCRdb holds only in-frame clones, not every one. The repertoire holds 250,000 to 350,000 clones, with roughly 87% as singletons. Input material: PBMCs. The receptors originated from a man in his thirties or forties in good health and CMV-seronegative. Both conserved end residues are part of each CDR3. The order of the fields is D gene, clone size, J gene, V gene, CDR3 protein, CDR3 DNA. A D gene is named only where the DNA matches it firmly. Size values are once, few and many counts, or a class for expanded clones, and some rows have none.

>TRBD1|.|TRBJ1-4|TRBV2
CASSSQGAANEKLFF
TGTGCCAGCAGTTCACAGGGGGCGGCTAATGAAAAACTGTTTTTT
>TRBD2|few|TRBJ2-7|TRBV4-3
CASSQRVPGLAGGSGGEQYF
TGCGCCAGCAGCCAACGAGTACCGGGACTAGCGGGGGGTTCGGGAGGCGAGCAGTACTTC
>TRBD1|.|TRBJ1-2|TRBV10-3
CAITEGAVTNYGYTF
TGTGCCATCACCGAGGGGGCAGTGACTAACTATGGCTACACCTTC
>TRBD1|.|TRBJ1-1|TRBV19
CATFSGQLFSSTEAFF
TGTGCCACCTTTTCGGGACAGCTCTTTTCGAGCACTGAAGCTTTCTTT
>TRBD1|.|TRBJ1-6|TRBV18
CASSSLDRGSNSPLHF
TGTGCCAGCTCATCCCTCGACAGGGGCAGTAATTCACCCCTCCACTTT
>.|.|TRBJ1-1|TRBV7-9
CASSREGTFQPNTEAFF
TGTGCCAGCAGCCGGGAGGGGACGTTTCAGCCGAACACTGAAGCTTTCTTT
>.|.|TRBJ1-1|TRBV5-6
CASSLYQGAEAFF
TGTGCCAGCAGCTTGTACCAAGGGGCTGAAGCTTTCTTT
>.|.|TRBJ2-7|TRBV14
CASSQDRVLSPFRTHEQYF
TGTGCCAGCAGCCAAGACCGGGTTTTATCTCCGTTTAGAACCCACGAGCAGTACTTC
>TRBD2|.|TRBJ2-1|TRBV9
CASSVDGGALDEQFF
TGTGCCAGCAGCGTAGACGGGGGGGCCTTGGATGAGCAGTTCTTC
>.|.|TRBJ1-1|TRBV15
CATSGGDRSAFF
TGTGCCACCAGCGGGGGAGACAGGTCGGCTTTCTTT
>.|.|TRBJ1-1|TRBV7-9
CASSYGQLNTEAFF
TGTGCCAGCAGCTATGGACAGTTGAACACTGAAGCTTTCTTT
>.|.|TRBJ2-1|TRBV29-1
CSVRFAGGLGSYNEQFF
TGCAGCGTCAGATTCGCCGGGGGTTTGGGATCCTACAATGAGCAGTTCTTC
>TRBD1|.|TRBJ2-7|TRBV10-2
CASLNRGQISYEQYF
TGCGCCAGCCTCAACCGGGGACAGATCTCCTACGAGCAGTACTTC